Shown below are 25 T cell receptor beta chains from a single sample sequenced in a study of cytomegalovirus exposure and HLA in healthy donors. Some clones are missing from TCRdb's copy, which holds only in-frame ones; the method was immunoSEQ multiplex PCR. This sample has more than 85,000 clones; 86% occur once, and the top ten carry over 3%. Material for sequencing was PBMCs. All receptors come from a woman between 18 and 30 years old in good health and CMV-seropositive.

This rearrangement joins TRBV7-9 to TRBJ2-7; the D gene is possibly TRBD2 (6 bases). Germline CDR1 reads SEHNR; CDR2 reads FQNEAQ (reference sequence). The CDR3 is 14 residues long. V gave up 5 bases and J gave up 3 bases, with 14 bases separating them. CDR3 DNA sequence: TGTGCCAGCAGCCCCGTCCGGGGGAACTACGAGCAGTACTTC. This translates into CASSPVRGNYEQYF.

The V call is TRBV4-1, the J call TRBJ1-2, with D maybe TRBD1 (6 bases). The V end was cut by 0 bases, the J end by 8 bases, with 16 bases between. Germline loops: CDR1 MGHRA, CDR2 YSYEKL. This CDR3 is 15 amino acids long. CDR3 nucleotides: TGCGCCAGCAGCCAAGAGTCTACAGGGAACTTAGGCTACACCTTC. This gives the protein CASSQESTGNLGYTF.

This rearrangement joins TRBV28 to TRBJ2-2, with 10 nucleotides matching TRBD1. The V and J ends lost 7 bases and 7 bases, in that order; junction bases with no gene match: 6. CDR3 size: 14 residues. Germline-derived CDR1 and CDR2 are MDHEN and SYDVKM. CDR3 in amino acids: CASIDRGHGGELFF. The CDR3 DNA sequence: TGTGCCAGCATCGACAGGGGGCATGGCGGGGAGCTGTTTTTT.

The chain employs TRBV14 and TRBJ2-2; 10 positions match TRBD2. The germline V gene has CDR1 SGHDN and CDR2 FVKESK. After removal of 1 base from V and 6 bases from J, the junction contained 8 bases not matched to a gene. The CDR3 length is 17 residues. The CDR3 region has the DNA TGTGCCAGCAGCCAAGGGCGGCCTAGCGGGAGTGCCGGGGAGCTGTTTTTT. It encodes CASSQGRPSGSAGELFF.

The chain recombines TRBV5-1 with TRBJ1-1; perhaps TRBD1 as D (6 bases). Germline V gene data show CDR1 as SGHRS and CDR2 as YFSETQ. This CDR3 has 16 amino acids. V was pared by 0 bases and J by 12 bases, with 24 bases between. Written as DNA, the CDR3 is TGCGCCAGCAGCTTGGCGGACAGAGCACCTTTGGATAAACCTTTCTTT. Protein product: CASSLADRAPLDKPFF. The variable domain in full, completed from reference TRBV5-1 and TRBJ1-1, reads KAGVTQTPRYLIKTRGQQVTLSCSPISGHRSVSWYQQTPGQGLQFLFEYFSETQRNKGNFPGRFSGRQFSNSRSEMNVSTLELGDSALYLCASSLADRAPLDKPFFGQGTRLTVV.

The J gene is TRBJ2-1, the V gene TRBV19; 10 bases align to TRBD1. Trimming at V came to 8 bases and at J to 5 bases, leaving 18 bases not matched to a gene. This CDR3 is built from 18 residues. From germline, CDR1 is LNHDA and CDR2 SQIVND (reference sequence). DNA of the CDR3: TGTGCCAGTCATACCGGGACAGGGGTGACTAGCGACCACAATGAGCAGTTCTTC. Its protein is CASHTGTGVTSDHNEQFF. The full variable domain, with the rest looked up from reference TRBV19 and TRBJ2-1, is DGGITQSPKYLFRKEGQNVTLSCEQNLNHDAMYWYRQDPGQGLRLIYYSQIVNDFQKGDIAEGYSVSREKKESFPLTVTSAQKNPTAFYLCASHTGTGVTSDHNEQFFGPGTRLTVL.

The DNA for the CDR3 is TGCGCCAGCAGTTCTAGCGGCAGCTCCTACAATGAGCAGTTCTTC. It encodes CASSSSGSSYNEQFF. The V and J genes are TRBV5-1 and TRBJ2-1, with TRBD2 matching 7 bases. Per germline, CDR1 SGHRS and CDR2 YFSETQ. J lost 0 bases, V lost 5 bases, and 5 bases had no gene match. The CDR3 runs to 15 residues.

The chain recombines TRBV10-3 with TRBJ1-2, with D possibly TRBD1 on 6 matching bases. Germline CDR1 reads ENHRY; CDR2 reads SYGVKD. CDR3 length equals 14 residues. With 10 bases removed from V and 8 bases from J, the gap between germline ends came to 23 bases. CDR3 sequence (DNA): TGTGCCACCACCCAGGCCAGGGGCGACCCCGGCTACACCTTC. The encoded protein is CATTQARGDPGYTF.

This clone was found once. The chain is built from TRBV5-6 and TRBJ2-7, with TRBD2 matching 9 bases. The J segment lost 6 bases and the V segment lost 4 bases, leaving 11 bases of the junction unmatched. Germline lookup yields CDR1 SGHDT and CDR2 YYEEEE. The CDR3 covers 15 residues. CDR3 DNA sequence: TGTGCCAGCAGCCCACGGGGTCTAGCGGGGTTCGAGCAGTACTTC. Amino acid sequence: CASSPRGLAGFEQYF.

The rearrangement joins TRBV19 to TRBJ2-4, with 7 bases aligning to TRBD1. The CDR3 is 14 residues long. V trimming: 5 bases; J trimming: 4 bases; junction bases outside the gene matches: 5. CDR1 LNHDA and CDR2 SQIVND come from the germline V gene (reference sequence). The CDR3 loop reads CASSSKTGKNIQYF. CDR3 DNA: TGTGCCAGTAGTTCGAAGACAGGGAAAAACATTCAGTACTTC.

V usage is TRBV27 and J usage is TRBJ1-5; 8 positions agree with TRBD1. Germline-derived CDR1 and CDR2 are MNHEY and SMNVEV (reference sequence). V lost 0 bases and J lost 9; bases outside the gene matches: 7. CDR3 length equals 15 residues. CDR3 residues: CASSLSPDRGGPQHF. The CDR3 bases are TGTGCCAGCAGTTTATCACCTGACAGGGGAGGGCCCCAGCATTTT.

The CDR3 loop is CASSPFAGGLSYNEQFF. The CDR3 DNA reads as TGTGCCAGCTCACCATTCGCGGGGGGCTTATCCTACAATGAGCAGTTCTTC. The V and J genes are TRBV18 and TRBJ2-1; 8 nucleotides line up with TRBD2. The CDR3 is 17 residues long. CDR1 is KGHSH, CDR2 LQKENI, per germline. V shed 2 bases and J 1 base; nucleotides not matched to a gene: 7. The whole variable domain, remainder taken from reference TRBV18 and TRBJ2-1, is NAGVMQNPRHLVRRRGQEARLRCSPMKGHSHVYWYRQLPEEGLKFMVYLQKENIIDESGMPKERFSAEFPKEGPSILRIQQVVRGDSAAYFCASSPFAGGLSYNEQFFGPGTRLTVL.

V and J are TRBV6-5 and TRBJ1-2, with D perhaps matching TRBD1 (5 bases). The CDR3 covers 13 residues. The V end was cut by 8 bases, the J end by 3 bases, with 13 bases between. The germline CDR1 and CDR2 sequences are MNHEY and SVGAGI. This CDR3 is CASGTGGDYGYTF. For the CDR3, the DNA is TGTGCCAGCGGAACGGGGGGAGACTATGGCTACACCTTC.

The chain uses TRBV28 and TRBJ1-2; 12 bases match TRBD1. Germline V CDR1 and CDR2: MDHEN, SYDVKM. With V trimmed by 5 bases and J by 4 bases, 8 bases remained unmatched. This CDR3 has 16 residues. CDR3 region: CASSPGTGGGGYGYTF. CDR3 nucleotide sequence: TGTGCCAGCAGTCCCGGGACAGGGGGCGGTGGCTATGGCTACACCTTC.

In nucleotides, the CDR3 is TGCGCCAGCAGCTTCGGGACAGGTCCTAGCACAGATACGCAGTATTTT. Amino acid sequence: CASSFGTGPSTDTQYF. This rearrangement joins TRBV5-1 to TRBJ2-3; 8 nucleotides align to TRBD1. V gave up 2 bases and J gave up 0 bases; unmatched junction bases: 5. CDR3 size: 16 residues. Germline loops: CDR1 SGHRS, CDR2 YFSETQ.

The chain joins TRBV5-1 to TRBJ2-3, with a possible D match to TRBD2 (7 bases). CDR3 length: 19 amino acids. From germline, CDR1 is SGHRS and CDR2 YFSETQ. V lost 0 bases and J 4 bases, leaving 24 bases between the germline ends. The CDR3 nucleotides are TGCGCCAGCAGCTTGGTTATCGAGAGGGACGGGGGGCAGCCAGATACGCAGTATTTT. Translation gives CASSLVIERDGGQPDTQYF.

The chain combines TRBV19 with TRBJ1-5; TRBD1 might be the D (5 bases). The CDR3 loop spans 16 amino acids. Germline values: CDR1 LNHDA, CDR2 SQIVND (reference sequence). V shed 7 bases and J shed 1 base, with 17 bases lying between them. The CDR3 protein is CASNGGKGESNQPQHF. The CDR3 DNA is TGTGCCAGTAACGGGGGGAAGGGAGAAAGCAATCAGCCCCAGCATTTT.

The chain uses TRBV7-9 and TRBJ1-2; D not resolved. The germline CDR1 and CDR2 sequences are SEHNR and FQNEAQ (reference sequence). This CDR3 is built from 14 residues. The V end was cut by 1 base, the J end by 2 bases, with 8 bases between. The CDR3 is CASSLDIENYGYTF. CDR3 nucleotides: TGTGCCAGCAGCTTAGATATAGAGAACTATGGCTACACCTTC.

The table lists this clone with a few counts. This sequence joins TRBV6-5 and TRBJ1-5; TRBD1 matches at 7 bases. V lost 6 bases to trimming and J lost 5 bases; unmatched junction nucleotides: 7. Germline V CDR1 and CDR2: MNHEY, SVGAGI. The CDR3 has 14 residues. The CDR3 region is CASRDGQEYQPQHF. The CDR3 coding sequence is TGTGCCAGCAGAGACGGACAGGAGTATCAGCCCCAGCATTTT.

This chain connects TRBV28 to TRBJ2-1; TRBD2 agrees at 8 bases. Germline assignment: CDR1 MDHEN and CDR2 SYDVKM. CDR3 length: 12 amino acids. The ends lost 6 bases at V and 8 bases at J; junction bases unmatched: 3. The CDR3 DNA reads TGTGCCAGCAGCGTCGGGGGGGATGAGCAGTTCTTC. Translation gives CASSVGGDEQFF. Full variable domain (rest looked up from reference TRBV28 and TRBJ2-1): DVKVTQSSRYLVKRTGEKVFLECVQDMDHENMFWYRQDPGLGLRLIYFSYDVKMKEKGDIPEGYSVSREKKERFSLILESASTNQTSMYLCASSVGGDEQFFGPGTRLTVL.

This clone showed up just once. The rearrangement uses TRBV7-6 and TRBJ2-7, with D perhaps matching TRBD2 (6 bases). The V end lost 5 bases, the J end lost 0 bases, and 14 bases lay between the germline ends. This CDR3 spans 15 amino acids. CDR1 is SGHVS, CDR2 FNYEAQ, per germline. CDR3 DNA: TGTGCCAGCAGCCCAATGGACGGGGGCTCCTACGAGCAGTACTTC. This translates into CASSPMDGGSYEQYF.

This chain uses TRBV5-1 with TRBJ1-6; tentative D call: TRBD1 (6 bases). This CDR3 is built from 14 residues. Germline V gene data show CDR1 as SGHRS and CDR2 as YFSETQ. The germline V and J ends were trimmed by 0 bases and 10 bases, with 11 bases remaining between them. The CDR3 region is CASSLGGGQSPLHF. CDR3 in DNA: TGCGCCAGCAGCTTGGGTGGGGGCCAGTCACCCCTCCACTTT.

The J gene is TRBJ1-2, the V gene TRBV6-5, with 8 bases identical to TRBD1. Trimming cost V 6 bases and J 4 bases; bases outside gene matches: 7. The CDR3 contains 14 residues. Germline V gives CDR1 MNHEY, CDR2 SVGAGI. In DNA, the CDR3 is TGTGCCAGCAGCCGGACAGGGCGGACCTATGGCTACACCTTC. Translation: CASSRTGRTYGYTF.

V usage is TRBV28 and J usage is TRBJ2-7; 8 bases align to TRBD1. This CDR3 has 12 amino acids. With V trimmed by 3 bases and J by 6 bases, 1 base remained unmatched. Looked up from germline, CDR1 is MDHEN and CDR2 is SYDVKM. The CDR3 reads CASSFRGLEQYF. The CDR3 nucleotides are TGTGCCAGCAGTTTCAGGGGGCTCGAGCAGTACTTC.

This clone was found once. The chain links TRBV7-2 to TRBJ2-3; no firm D call. CDR3 length equals 12 residues. CDR1 and CDR2 (germline): SGHTA, FQGNSA. The V and J ends lost 6 bases and 7 bases respectively, with 11 bases between them. CDR3 nucleotides: TGTGCCAGCAGTAAAAGCCTCTATACGCAGTATTTT. Amino acid sequence: CASSKSLYTQYF.